This T cell receptor beta chain derives from a study of graft-versus-host responses after intestinal transplantation. General observations from the study: Researchers found peak circulating GvH clone levels linked to early post-transplant HvG declines.

On this clone itself: Its cognate antigen is unknown.

There are 15 residues in the CDR3. Trimming took 3 bases from V and 2 from J; bases not matched to a gene: 5. Germline V gene data show CDR1 as SGDLS and CDR2 as YYNGEE. Assay used: immunoSEQ multiplex PCR; TCRdb lists only in-frame clones, some missing. The sample lists approximately 82,000 clones; approximately 92% were seen once. This sequence was found in a human donor who was the organ donor for an intestinal transplant. The rearrangement uses TRBV9 and TRBJ1-3; 7 bases agree with TRBD1. Sequencing was performed on unstimulated CD8+ T cells sorted from spleen or lymph node cells, taken before transplant. CDR3 coding DNA: TGTGCCAGCAGCGGCAGTAGGGGGCCTGGAAACACCATATATTTT. It yields the protein CASSGSRGPGNTIYF. The variable domain in full, completed from reference TRBV9 and TRBJ1-3, reads DSGVTQTPKHLITATGQRVTLRCSPRSGDLSVYWYQQSLDQGLQFLIQYYNGEERAKGNILERFSAQQFPDLHSELNLSSLELGDSALYFCASSGSRGPGNTIYFGEGSWLTVV.